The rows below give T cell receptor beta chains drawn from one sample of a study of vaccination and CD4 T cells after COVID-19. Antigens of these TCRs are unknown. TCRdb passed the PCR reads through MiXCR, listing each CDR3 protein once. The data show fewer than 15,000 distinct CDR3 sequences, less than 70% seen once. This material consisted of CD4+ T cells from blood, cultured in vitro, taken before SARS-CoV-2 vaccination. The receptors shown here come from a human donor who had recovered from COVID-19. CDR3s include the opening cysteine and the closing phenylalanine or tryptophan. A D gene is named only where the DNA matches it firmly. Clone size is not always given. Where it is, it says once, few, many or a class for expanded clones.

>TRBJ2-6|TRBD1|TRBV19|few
TGTGCCAGTAGTATGGGACAGGGTCTGAGTGGGGCCAACGTCCTGACTTTC
CASSMGQGLSGANVLTF
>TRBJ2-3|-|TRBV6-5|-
TGTGCCAGCAGTTACTACACAGATACGCAGTATTTT
CASSYYTDTQYF
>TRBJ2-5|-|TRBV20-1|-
TGCAGTGCTGTCGTGGGGGCGCCAGAGACCCAGTACTTC
CSAVVGAPETQYF
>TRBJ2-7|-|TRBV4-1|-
TGCGCCAGCAGCCAAGCGCATGGCCCGACCAAGCTCTACGAGCAGTACTTC
CASSQAHGPTKLYEQYF
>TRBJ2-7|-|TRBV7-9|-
TGTGCCAGCAGGGGGTCGTCCTACGAGCAGTACTTC
CASRGSSYEQYF
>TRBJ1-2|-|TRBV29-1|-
TGCAGCGTTGAAGGCCGGGGTACCAACTATGGCTACACCTTC
CSVEGRGTNYGYTF
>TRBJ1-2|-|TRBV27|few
TGTGCCAGCAGTTTAGGGGGGCGGAACTATGGCTACACCTTC
CASSLGGRNYGYTF
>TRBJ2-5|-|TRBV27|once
TGTGCCAGCAGTTTAAGGGGCAGGGTGTACCAAGAGACCCAGTACTTC
CASSLRGRVYQETQYF
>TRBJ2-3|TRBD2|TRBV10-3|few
TGTGCCATCAGGGGACTAGTTAGCACAGATACGCAGTATTTT
CAIRGLVSTDTQYF
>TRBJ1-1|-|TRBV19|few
TGTGCCAGTAGTGAGGACAGATTGAACACTGAAGCTTTCTTT
CASSEDRLNTEAFF
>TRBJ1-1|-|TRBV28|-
TGTGCCAGCAGGAAAACGGGGGGGATGTTCACTGAAGCTTTCTTT
CASRKTGGMFTEAFF
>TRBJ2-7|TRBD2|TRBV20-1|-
TGCAGTGCTAGGGGGACTAGCGGGAGGGCCGGGTACGAGCAGTACTTC
CSARGTSGRAGYEQYF
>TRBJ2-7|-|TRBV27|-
TGTGCCAGCAGTCGCCCTGGGTACGAGCAGTACTTC
CASSRPGYEQYF
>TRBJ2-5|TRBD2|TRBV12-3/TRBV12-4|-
TGTGCCAGCAGGCGAGGCGGGGCGGGGGAAGAGACCCAGTACTTC
CASRRGGAGEETQYF
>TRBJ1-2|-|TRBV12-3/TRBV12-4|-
TGTGCCAGCAGTTTTTCTAACTATGGCTACACCTTC
CASSFSNYGYTF
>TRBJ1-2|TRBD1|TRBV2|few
TGTGCCAGCAGTTCTCTCGGACAGGGGGCCGGATACACCTTC
CASSSLGQGAGYTF
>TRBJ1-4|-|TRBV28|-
TGTGCCAGCAGTCCTACCGTATGGGAACTGTTTTTT
CASSPTVWELFF
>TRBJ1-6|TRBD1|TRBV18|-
TGTGCCAGCTCACCCACCGACAGGGGTTCACCCCTCCACTTT
CASSPTDRGSPLHF
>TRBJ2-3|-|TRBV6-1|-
TGTGCCAGCAGTAAACAGGGTAGTAGCACAGATACGCAGTATTTT
CASSKQGSSTDTQYF
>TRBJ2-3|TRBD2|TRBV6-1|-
TGTGCCAGCAGTGAAGGGAGAACTAGCGGGAGCACAGATACGCAGTATTTT
CASSEGRTSGSTDTQYF
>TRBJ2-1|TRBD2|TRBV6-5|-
TGTGCCAGCAGTTACGGCCTAGCGGGGGTAAATGAGCAGTTCTTC
CASSYGLAGVNEQFF
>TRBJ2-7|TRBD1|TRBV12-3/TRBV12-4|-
TGTGCCAGCAGGCCGGGACAGGGGGGCTACGAGCAGTACTTC
CASRPGQGGYEQYF
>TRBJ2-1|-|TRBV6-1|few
TGTGCCAGCGGGGGTGTGGCGGGCAATGAGCAGTTCTTC
CASGGVAGNEQFF
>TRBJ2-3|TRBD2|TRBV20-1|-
TGCAGTGCTCCAACCAGCGGGAGGGCGGATACGCAGTATTTT
CSAPTSGRADTQYF
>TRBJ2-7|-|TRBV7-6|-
TGTGCCAGCAGCTTAGGGGGAGCGAGCTCCTACGAGCAGTACTTC
CASSLGGASSYEQYF
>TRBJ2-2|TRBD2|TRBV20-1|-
TGCAGTGCTAGGCGACTAGCGGGGGCGGCCGGGGAGCTGTTTTTT
CSARRLAGAAGELFF
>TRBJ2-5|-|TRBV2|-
TGTGCCAGCAGTGAAAGGTTTATGGAGACCCAGTACTTC
CASSERFMETQYF
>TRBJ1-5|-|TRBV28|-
TGTGCCAGCGCCACCGGGAGGTTCCCAAATCAGCCCCAGCATTTT
CASATGRFPNQPQHF
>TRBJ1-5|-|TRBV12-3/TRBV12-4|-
TGTGCCAGCAGACGAGGGGGTCAGAATAATCAGCCCCAGCATTTT
CASRRGGQNNQPQHF
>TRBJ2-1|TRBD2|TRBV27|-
TGTGCCAGCAGTCCTCTCACTAGCGGGTGGTACAATGAGCAGTTCTTC
CASSPLTSGWYNEQFF
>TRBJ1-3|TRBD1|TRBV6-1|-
TGTGCCAGCAGTGAAGCGGACAGGATTACTGGAAACACCATATATTTT
CASSEADRITGNTIYF
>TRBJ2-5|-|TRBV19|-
TGTGCCAGTAGTAGGGAAGAGACCCAGTACTTC
CASSREETQYF
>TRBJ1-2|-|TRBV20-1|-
TGCAGTGCTAGCGGTCAGGGCTATGGCTACACCTTC
CSASGQGYGYTF
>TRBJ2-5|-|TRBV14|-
TGTGCCAGCAGCCAAGCAACGTACCAAGAGACCCAGTACTTC
CASSQATYQETQYF
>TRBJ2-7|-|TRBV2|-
TGTGCCAGCAGACGGAGGGGTACCTACGAGCAGTACTTC
CASRRRGTYEQYF
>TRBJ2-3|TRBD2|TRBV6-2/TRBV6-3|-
TGTGCCAGCAGAGCCGGACTAGCGGGAGGCCCCCGGAGAACAGATACGCAGTATTTT
CASRAGLAGGPRRTDTQYF
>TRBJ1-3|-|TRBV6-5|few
TGTGCCAGCAGTTACACCCAGGACTCTGGAAACACCATATATTTT
CASSYTQDSGNTIYF
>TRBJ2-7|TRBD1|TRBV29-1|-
TGCAGCGTCGAAACAGGGGGAGAGCAGTACTTC
CSVETGGEQYF
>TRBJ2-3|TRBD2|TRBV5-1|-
TGCGCCAGCAGAAGAACTAGCGGGAGGGATACGCAGTATTTT
CASRRTSGRDTQYF
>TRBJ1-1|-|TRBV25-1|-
TGTGCCAGCACTTTGGGTATTTCTGCAGAACACACTGAAGCTTTCTTT
CASTLGISAEHTEAFF
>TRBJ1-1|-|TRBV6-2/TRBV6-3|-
TGTGCCAGCAGTTCTTGGGACAAAGCAGCTTTCTTT
CASSSWDKAAFF
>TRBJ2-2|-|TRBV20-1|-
TGCAGTGCCGGGCACAGGGAGACCGGGGAGCTGTTTTTT
CSAGHRETGELFF
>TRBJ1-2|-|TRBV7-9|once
TGTGCCAGCAGCTTATTAAGGTCGGAGATTTATGGCTACACCTTC
CASSLLRSEIYGYTF
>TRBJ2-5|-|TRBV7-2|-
TGTGCCAGCAGCTTTCCTAGAGGGGAGACCCAGTACTTC
CASSFPRGETQYF
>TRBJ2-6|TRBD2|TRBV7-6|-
TGTGCCAGCAGCTTAACTAGCGTGAGCTCTGGGGCCAACGTCCTGACTTTC
CASSLTSVSSGANVLTF
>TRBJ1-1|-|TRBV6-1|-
TGTGCCAGCAGTGACAGGGTCTCTGAAGCTTTCTTT
CASSDRVSEAFF
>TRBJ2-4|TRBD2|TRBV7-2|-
TGTGCCAGCAGCAAACCGGGACTAGCGGTAGCCAAAAACATTCAGTACTTC
CASSKPGLAVAKNIQYF
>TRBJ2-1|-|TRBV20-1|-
TGCAGTGCTAGCAAGAAGAGGAGGGGGCAGTACAATGAGCAGTTCTTC
CSASKKRRGQYNEQFF
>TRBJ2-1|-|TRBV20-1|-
TGCAGTGCTAGAGATATCAGGGGGGTATACAATGAGCAGTTCTTC
CSARDIRGVYNEQFF
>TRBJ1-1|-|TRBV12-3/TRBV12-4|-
TGTGCCAGCAGTCGTATAATCTCTGAAGCTTTCTTT
CASSRIISEAFF
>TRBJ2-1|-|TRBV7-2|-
TGTGCCAGCAGCTTGTCCGGGAGTGAGCAGTTCTTC
CASSLSGSEQFF
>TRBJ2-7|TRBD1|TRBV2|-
TGTGCCAGCAGTGAGCCACTACAGGGGGAGGAGCAGTACTTC
CASSEPLQGEEQYF
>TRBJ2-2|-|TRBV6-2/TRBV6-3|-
TGTGCCAGCGGCCTGGCGGGAACCCAGAACACCGGGGAGCTGTTTTTT
CASGLAGTQNTGELFF
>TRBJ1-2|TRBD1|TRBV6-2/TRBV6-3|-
TGTGCCAGCAGGCGGACAGGGGGCATCTATGGCTACACCTTC
CASRRTGGIYGYTF
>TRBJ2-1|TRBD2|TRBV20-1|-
TGCAGTGCTAGAGACCCCAGAGCGGGAGACAATGAGCAGTTCTTC
CSARDPRAGDNEQFF
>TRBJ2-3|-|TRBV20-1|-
TGCAGTGCTAGAGCCACCTGGGGTTGGACAGATACGCAGTATTTT
CSARATWGWTDTQYF
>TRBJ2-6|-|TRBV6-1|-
TGTGCCAGCAGGCCCGACAGACCCTCTGGGGCCAACGTCCTGACTTTC
CASRPDRPSGANVLTF
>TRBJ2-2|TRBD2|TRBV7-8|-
TGTGCCAGCAGCTTTAGGGCTCGGACTAGCGGGCGGAGAGGTGGGAACACCGGGGAGCTGTTTTTT
CASSFRARTSGRRGGNTGELFF
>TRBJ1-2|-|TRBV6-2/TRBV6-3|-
TGTGCCAGCAGTTATCGGGTTACCAACTATGGCTACACCTTC
CASSYRVTNYGYTF
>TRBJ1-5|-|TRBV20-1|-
TGCAGTGCTAGAAAGGACAGCGATAGCAATCAGCCCCAGCATTTT
CSARKDSDSNQPQHF